This T cell receptor beta chain appears in the sequencing data of a study of blood T cell repertoires in COVID-19. Study information: Acute and convalescent COVID-19 samples came from the United States, Italy and Spain. PBMCs, B-cell-depleted T cells, or T cells provided the cDNA or gDNA that made up the material.

The germline CDR1 and CDR2 sequences are SQVTM and ANQGSEA. The CDR3 consists of 18 residues. V shed 4 bases and J 0 bases; nucleotides not matched to a gene: 13. Authors' analysis steps: Counts of nucleated cells, estimated from reference gene primer amplification, were obtained. Profiling relied on immunoSEQ multiplex PCR, and the TCRdb table lists in-frame clones only, not all of them. D and trimming come from the DNA, and the V and J calls and clone size come from that table. The data contain roughly 350,000 clones, around 91% of them singletons. Sequenced: peripheral blood. The source of this sequence is a young woman who had recovered from COVID-19. V gene TRBV29-1 combines with J gene TRBJ2-1, with 9 bases lining up with TRBD2. CDR3 region: CSVVGLAGAFSSYNEQFF. For the CDR3, the DNA is TGCAGCGTTGTCGGATTAGCGGGAGCTTTTAGCTCCTACAATGAGCAGTTCTTC.